Below are 5 T cell receptor beta chains sequenced from a single sample in a study of identifying expanded T cells in peripheral blood. Profiling relied on immunoSEQ multiplex PCR, and the TCRdb table lists in-frame clones only, not all of them. The table lists around 120,000 clones, around four fifths of them singletons. Sequencing was carried out using blood. Source of these receptors: a person aged 18-70 years in good health.

This chain joins TRBV19 and TRBJ2-1; a possible D gene is TRBD2 (6 bases). This CDR3 spans 14 amino acids. Germline lookup yields CDR1 LNHDA and CDR2 SQIVND (reference sequence). Trimming stripped 6 bases from V and 4 bases from J, with 13 bases between. The CDR3 DNA follows: TGTGCCAGTAGCAGACTCGGGGGTTACAATGAGCAGTTCTTC. This codes for CASSRLGGYNEQFF.

The V call is TRBV18, the J call TRBJ1-1, with no clear D. In germline, CDR1 is KGHSH, CDR2 LQKENI. This CDR3 comprises 13 residues. Deletions cut 5 bases from V and 7 bases from J, with 14 bases between. The CDR3, as DNA: TGTGCCAGCTCAAGAGCTGAGGCAGATGAAGCTTTCTTT. Protein product: CASSRAEADEAFF.

The V gene is TRBV15, the J gene TRBJ2-2, with no clear D. This CDR3 has 16 amino acids. V was trimmed by 0 bases and J by 0 bases, leaving 8 bases between them. CDR1 and CDR2 (germline): LNHNV, YYDKDF (reference sequence). CDR3 amino acids: CATSRDAVTNTGELFF. The CDR3, as DNA: TGTGCCACCAGCAGAGATGCGGTGACGAACACCGGGGAGCTGTTTTTT. Supplemented by reference TRBV15 and TRBJ2-2, the full variable domain reads DAMVIQNPRYQVTQFGKPVTLSCSQTLNHNVMYWYQQKSSQAPKLLFHYYDKDFNNEADTPDNFQSRRPNTSFCFLDIRSPGLGDTAMYLCATSRDAVTNTGELFFGEGSRLTVL.

This sequence joins TRBV5-1 and TRBJ1-2, with unresolved D. Between the trimmed V and J ends, which lost 0 bases and 0 bases, there was a span of 3 bases. CDR3 length equals 13 residues. Germline loops: CDR1 SGHRS, CDR2 YFSETQ. This CDR3 is CASSLAANYGYTF. The CDR3 DNA follows: TGCGCCAGCAGCTTGGCAGCTAACTATGGCTACACCTTC.

This chain uses TRBV29-1 with TRBJ1-2, with TRBD1 identical over 11 bases. The CDR3 is made up of 15 amino acids. J lost 3 bases, V lost 6 bases, and 9 bases had no gene match. Germline CDR1 SQVTM, CDR2 ANQGSEA. The CDR3 nucleotides read TGCAGCGTGGGGGACAGGGGGGATGCTGACTATGGCTACACCTTC. Its protein product is CSVGDRGDADYGYTF.